These 25 T cell receptor beta chains were all obtained from the same sample, sequenced in a study of T-cell memory formation after mild COVID-19. TCRdb ran MiXCR on the 5' RACE reads and lists one entry per CDR3 protein. The sample lists about 560,000 distinct CDR3 sequences; roughly 22% were seen once. Sample: PBMCs or a T cell subset sorted from them (not recorded which). The receptors originated from an adult woman who had mild COVID-19 (a few samples of this study predate the infection). Cell type and time point are not known.

J is TRBJ2-1 and V is TRBV7-6, with D perhaps TRBD2 (6 bases). The CDR3 has 20 residues. Germline V gives CDR1 SGHVS, CDR2 FNYEAQ. The V end lost 0 bases, the J end lost 5 bases, and 26 bases lay between the germline ends. The CDR3 bases are TGTGCCAGCAGCTTAGCGCCGCAAGGTCGGGACTGGGGAAACCACAATGAGCAGTTCTTC. It encodes CASSLAPQGRDWGNHNEQFF.

This clonotype was counted between two and nine times. The J gene is TRBJ2-2, the V gene TRBV5-6; 7 bases map to TRBD1. With V trimmed by 5 bases and J by 1 base, 8 bases remained unmatched. The V gene's germline CDR1 is SGHDT and CDR2 YYEEEE. This CDR3 region has 16 residues. For the CDR3, the DNA is TGTGCCAGCAGACCGACAGGGATGGGGAACACCGGGGAGCTGTTTTTT. The encoded protein is CASRPTGMGNTGELFF. Filled out from reference TRBV5-6 and TRBJ2-2, the complete variable domain reads DAGVTQSPTHLIKTRGQQVTLRCSPKSGHDTVSWYQQALGQGPQFIFQYYEEEERQRGNFPDRFSGHQFPNYSSELNVNALLLGDSALYLCASRPTGMGNTGELFFGEGSRLTVL.

J is TRBJ2-5 and V is TRBV29-1, with unresolved D. Trimming shortened V by 7 bases and J by 2 bases, and 8 bases separated the two germline ends. This CDR3 contains 11 residues. Germline assignment: CDR1 SQVTM and CDR2 ANQGSEA. Here the CDR3 reads CSGSNQETQYF. The CDR3 DNA reads TGCAGCGGTAGTAATCAAGAGACCCAGTACTTC.

This clonotype was detected a few times. CDR3 region: CAISEVFQETQYF. The CDR3 region has the DNA TGTGCCATCTCCGAGGTTTTCCAAGAGACCCAGTACTTC. The genes are TRBV10-3 and TRBJ2-5; D gene unclear. Trimming took off 8 bases at V and 1 base at J, with 11 bases between the two ends. Germline V gene data show CDR1 as ENHRY and CDR2 as SYGVKD. The length of the CDR3 is 13 residues.

Only a few counts were recorded for this clonotype. The chain has TRBV12-3 or TRBV12-4 and TRBJ1-1; 9 nucleotides line up with TRBD1. The CDR3 has 14 residues. V shed 6 bases, J shed 5 bases, and the junction held 7 bases outside the gene matches. CDR3 sequence reads: CASSSQGAVTEAFF. The CDR3 bases are TGTGCCAGCAGCTCACAGGGGGCTGTTACTGAAGCTTTCTTT.

V is TRBV7-6 and J is TRBJ2-3; TRBD2 might be the D (7 bases). Looked up from germline, CDR1 is SGHVS and CDR2 is FNYEAQ. Between the trimmed V and J ends, which lost 2 bases and 1 base, there was a span of 13 bases. The CDR3 length is 16 residues. The CDR3: CASSLTGGARTDTQYF. CDR3 bases: TGTGCCAGCAGCTTAACGGGGGGCGCCCGCACAGATACGCAGTATTTT.

This clonotype has just a few counts. The rearrangement joins TRBV29-1 to TRBJ2-1; D is ambiguous. The germline V gene encodes CDR1 SQVTM and CDR2 ANQGSEA. The CDR3 length is 15 residues. With 0 bases removed from V and 6 bases from J, the gap between germline ends came to 15 bases. The CDR3 DNA follows: TGCAGCGTTGAAGATCGGCGACGGTCCCCCAATGAGCAGTTCTTC. It codes for CSVEDRRRSPNEQFF.

J is TRBJ2-7 and V is TRBV24-1; D assignment may be TRBD1 or TRBD2 (5 bases each). Germline loops: CDR1 KGHDR, CDR2 SFDVKD. The germline V and J ends were trimmed by 5 bases and 2 bases, with 9 bases remaining between them. The CDR3 has 13 amino acids. The DNA of the CDR3 is TGTGCCACCAGTGGGGGGTCCGCCTACGAGCAGTACTTC. It translates to CATSGGSAYEQYF.

J is TRBJ1-1 and V is TRBV6-6, with TRBD1 as a possible D gene (5 bases). V was shortened by 7 bases and J by 10 bases, with 13 bases between the two germline ends. Looked up from germline, CDR1 is MNHNY and CDR2 is SVGAGI (reference sequence). The CDR3 is 11 residues long. The CDR3 reads CASISTGRAFF. The CDR3 bases are TGTGCCAGCATATCAACGGGGCGAGCTTTCTTT.

The V gene is TRBV7-3, the J gene TRBJ2-1, with 8 nucleotides matching TRBD1. This CDR3 region has 18 residues. The J segment lost 7 bases and the V segment lost 3 bases, leaving 17 bases of the junction unmatched. Germline lookup yields CDR1 SGHTA and CDR2 FQGTGA. The CDR3 reads CASSLGLGPGTGANEQFF. The CDR3, as DNA: TGTGCCAGCAGCTTGGGTCTCGGCCCCGGGACAGGCGCGAATGAGCAGTTCTTC.

J is TRBJ1-5 and V is TRBV30, with a tentative D call TRBD1 (5 bases). Germline CDR1 and CDR2: GTSNPN and SVGIG (reference sequence). V lost 2 bases to trimming and J lost 9 bases, with 20 bases between them. The CDR3 loop spans 15 amino acids. This CDR3 reads CAWSPNGGGKRPQHF. The DNA of the CDR3 is TGTGCCTGGAGTCCGAATGGGGGGGGAAAGAGGCCCCAGCATTTT.

Only a few counts were recorded for this clonotype. V usage is TRBV20-1 and J usage is TRBJ2-2; TRBD2 matches 13 bases. The length of the CDR3 is 16 residues. The ends lost 0 bases at V and 3 bases at J; junction bases unmatched: 1. The germline CDR1 and CDR2 sequences are DFQATT and SNEGSKA (reference sequence). The CDR3 is CSARDGTSGDTGELFF. CDR3 nucleotides: TGCAGTGCTAGAGATGGGACTAGCGGGGACACCGGGGAGCTGTTTTTT.

The chain joins TRBV20-1 to TRBJ2-1; 8 bases match TRBD2. Germline V gives CDR1 DFQATT, CDR2 SNEGSKA (reference sequence). The CDR3 spans 14 residues. Trimming removed 6 bases from V and 3 bases from J; junction bases left unmatched: 7. The CDR3 sequence: CSATTSAIYNEQFF. The DNA of the CDR3 is TGCAGTGCCACGACTAGCGCGATCTACAATGAGCAGTTCTTC.

This clonotype appeared a few times. The genes are TRBV6-6 and TRBJ2-7, with D hard to call. The germline V and J ends were trimmed by 4 bases and 3 bases, with 7 bases remaining between them. CDR1 and CDR2 (germline): MNHNY, SVGAGI (reference sequence). CDR3 length equals 12 residues. The CDR3 reads CASSSTIYEQYF. The DNA of the CDR3 is TGTGCCAGCAGTTCCACCATCTACGAGCAGTACTTC.

The chain couples TRBV4-2 to TRBJ2-1, with 9 bases aligning to TRBD2. The V gene's germline CDR1 is LGHNA and CDR2 YNFKEQ. The CDR3 length is 16 residues. The J segment lost 0 bases and the V segment lost 4 bases, leaving 4 bases of the junction unmatched. In nucleotides, the CDR3 is TGTGCCAGCAGCCTTCTAGCGGGGACCTCCTACAATGAGCAGTTCTTC. It is translated as CASSLLAGTSYNEQFF.

This clonotype was counted only a few times. The chain couples TRBV24-1 to TRBJ2-1; 11 bases are a match to TRBD2. Germline V gene sequence: CDR1 KGHDR, CDR2 SFDVKD. The V gene end was trimmed by 3 bases and the J gene end by 8 bases; junction bases not matched to a gene: 8. This CDR3 has 16 residues. The CDR3 is CATSDAASGGFHEQFF. DNA of the CDR3: TGTGCCACCAGTGATGCGGCTAGCGGGGGGTTCCATGAGCAGTTCTTC.

The genes are TRBV6-1 and TRBJ2-7; 9 bases agree with TRBD1. CDR3 length: 14 residues. J gave up 2 bases and V 6 bases, and 5 bases lay outside the gene matches. Per the germline V gene, CDR1 is MNHNS and CDR2 is SASEGT. The CDR3 sequence is CASRPGQGTYEQYF. The CDR3 DNA follows: TGTGCCAGCAGGCCGGGACAGGGCACCTACGAGCAGTACTTC.

This clonotype was found a few times. CDR3 amino acids: CATSESTGSYEQYF. Here the CDR3 DNA reads TGTGCCACCAGTGAGTCGACAGGTTCCTACGAGCAGTACTTC. The genes are TRBV24-1 and TRBJ2-7, with D possibly matching TRBD1 (6 bases). This CDR3 spans 14 amino acids. The V gene lost 4 bases and the J gene lost 1 base, with 10 bases spanning the gap. Germline V CDR1 and CDR2: KGHDR, SFDVKD.

This chain connects TRBV5-6 to TRBJ1-2, with 7 nucleotides matching TRBD1. Germline CDR1 is SGHDT and CDR2 is YYEEEE. The CDR3 sequence is 17 residues long. The ends lost 0 bases at V and 2 bases at J; junction bases unmatched: 10. DNA of the CDR3: TGTGCCAGCAGCTTGGTCCGGCGGACAGGCCTCAACTATGGCTACACCTTC. It encodes CASSLVRRTGLNYGYTF.

J is TRBJ2-1 and V is TRBV4-3; D uncertain. V was clipped by 0 bases and J by 6 bases, with 12 bases between them. This CDR3 has 15 amino acids. CDR1 LGHNA and CDR2 YSLEER come from the germline V gene. CDR3 residues: CASSQDPPRLNEQFF. For the CDR3, the DNA is TGCGCCAGCAGCCAAGATCCCCCTCGGCTCAATGAGCAGTTCTTC.

The genes are TRBV15 and TRBJ1-1, with D hard to call. V lost 0 bases to trimming and J lost 2 bases, with 10 bases between them. The CDR3 totals 15 residues. The germline gives CDR1 LNHNV, CDR2 YYDKDF (reference sequence). CDR3 protein: CATSRENSRNTEAFF. CDR3 DNA: TGTGCCACCAGCAGAGAAAACTCGCGTAACACTGAAGCTTTCTTT.

This clonotype was detected a few times. V gene TRBV27 combines with J gene TRBJ1-6, with a tentative D call TRBD1 (6 bases). The CDR3 runs to 16 residues. Trimming removed 7 bases from V and 5 bases from J, with 18 bases in between. Looked up from germline, CDR1 is MNHEY and CDR2 is SMNVEV (reference sequence). The CDR3 spells CASTVKGGFNNSPLHF. CDR3 in DNA: TGTGCCAGCACCGTCAAGGGGGGGTTCAATAATTCACCCCTCCACTTT.

This rearrangement joins TRBV20-1 to TRBJ2-2, with D uncertain. V lost 1 base to trimming and J lost 2 bases, with 11 bases between them. The CDR3 extends over 15 amino acids. Germline loops: CDR1 DFQATT, CDR2 SNEGSKA (reference sequence). CDR3 nucleotide sequence: TGCAGTGCTAGAGTTGGCAGAAGTAACACCGGGGAGCTGTTTTTT. Its protein product is CSARVGRSNTGELFF.

The chain uses TRBV9 and TRBJ1-4; the D gene is possibly TRBD1 (5 bases). Looked up from germline, CDR1 is SGDLS and CDR2 is YYNGEE. The CDR3 has 15 residues. The V gene lost 0 bases and the J gene lost 7 bases, with 13 bases spanning the gap. The CDR3 spells CASSVGGGVSEKLFF. CDR3 sequence (DNA): TGTGCCAGCAGCGTAGGTGGAGGGGTGAGTGAAAAACTGTTTTTT.

The chain employs TRBV7-9 and TRBJ2-1, with D tentatively TRBD2 (5 bases). The V gene's germline CDR1 is SEHNR and CDR2 FQNEAQ (reference sequence). The CDR3 runs 14 residues. The V end was cut by 4 bases, the J end by 3 bases, with 10 bases between. This chain's CDR3 is CASSSDLFYNEQFF. The CDR3 DNA is TGTGCCAGCAGCTCGGACTTATTCTACAATGAGCAGTTCTTC.